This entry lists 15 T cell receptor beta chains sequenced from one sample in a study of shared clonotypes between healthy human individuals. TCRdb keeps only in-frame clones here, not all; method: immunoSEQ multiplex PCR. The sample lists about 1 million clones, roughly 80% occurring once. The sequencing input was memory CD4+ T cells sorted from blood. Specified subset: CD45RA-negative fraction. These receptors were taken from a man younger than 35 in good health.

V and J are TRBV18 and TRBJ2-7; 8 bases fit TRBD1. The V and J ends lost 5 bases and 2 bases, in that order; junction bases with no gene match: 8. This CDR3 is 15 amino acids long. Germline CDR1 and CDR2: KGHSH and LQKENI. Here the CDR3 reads CASSISTGDTYEQYF. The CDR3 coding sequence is TGTGCCAGCTCAATCTCGACAGGGGACACCTACGAGCAGTACTTC.

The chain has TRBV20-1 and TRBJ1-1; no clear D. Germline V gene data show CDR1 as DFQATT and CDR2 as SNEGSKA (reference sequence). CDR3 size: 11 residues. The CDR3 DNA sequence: TGCAGCCCCCGGATGAACACTGAAGCTTTCTTT. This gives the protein CSPRMNTEAFF.

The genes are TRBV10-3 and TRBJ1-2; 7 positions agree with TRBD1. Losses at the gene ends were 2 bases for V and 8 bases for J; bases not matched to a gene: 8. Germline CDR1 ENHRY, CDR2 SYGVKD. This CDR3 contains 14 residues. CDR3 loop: CAISEAQGTGGYTF. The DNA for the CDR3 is TGTGCCATCAGTGAGGCACAGGGGACGGGAGGCTACACCTTC.

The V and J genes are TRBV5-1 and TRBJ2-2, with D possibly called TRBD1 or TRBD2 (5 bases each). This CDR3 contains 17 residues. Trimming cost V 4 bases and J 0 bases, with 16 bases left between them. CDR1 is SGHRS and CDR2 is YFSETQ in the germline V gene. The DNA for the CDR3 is TGCGCCAGCAGCCGATCGGGGCAGCTCTCGAACACCGGGGAGCTGTTTTTT. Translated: CASSRSGQLSNTGELFF. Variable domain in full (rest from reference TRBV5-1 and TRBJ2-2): KAGVTQTPRYLIKTRGQQVTLSCSPISGHRSVSWYQQTPGQGLQFLFEYFSETQRNKGNFPGRFSGRQFSNSRSEMNVSTLELGDSALYLCASSRSGQLSNTGELFFGEGSRLTVL.

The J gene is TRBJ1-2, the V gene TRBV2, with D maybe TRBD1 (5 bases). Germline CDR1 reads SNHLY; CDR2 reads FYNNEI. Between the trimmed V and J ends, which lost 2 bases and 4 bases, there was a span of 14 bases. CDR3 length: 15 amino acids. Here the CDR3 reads CASSEYSQDTYGYTF. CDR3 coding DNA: TGTGCCAGCAGTGAATACTCCCAGGACACCTATGGCTACACCTTC.

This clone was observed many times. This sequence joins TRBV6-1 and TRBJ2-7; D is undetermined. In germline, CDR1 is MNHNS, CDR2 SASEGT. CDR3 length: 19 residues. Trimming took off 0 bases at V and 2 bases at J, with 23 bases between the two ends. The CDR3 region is CASSEALLLGLLEPYEQYF. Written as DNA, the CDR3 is TGTGCCAGCAGTGAAGCGCTTCTGTTAGGCCTGCTGGAACCCTACGAGCAGTACTTC.

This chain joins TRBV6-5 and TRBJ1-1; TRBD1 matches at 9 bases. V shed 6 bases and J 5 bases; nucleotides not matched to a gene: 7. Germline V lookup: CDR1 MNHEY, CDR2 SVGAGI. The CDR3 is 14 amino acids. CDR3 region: CASRLQGARTEAFF. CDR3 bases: TGTGCCAGCAGGTTACAGGGGGCGAGGACTGAAGCTTTCTTT.

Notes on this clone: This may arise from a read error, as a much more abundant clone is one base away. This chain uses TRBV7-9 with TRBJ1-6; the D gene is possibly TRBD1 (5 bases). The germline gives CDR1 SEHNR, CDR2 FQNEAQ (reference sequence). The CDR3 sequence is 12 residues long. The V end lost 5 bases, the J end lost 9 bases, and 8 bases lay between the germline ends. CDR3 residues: CASSLGGSPLHF. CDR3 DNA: TGTGCCAGCAGCCTGGGGGGTTCACCCCTCCACTTT.

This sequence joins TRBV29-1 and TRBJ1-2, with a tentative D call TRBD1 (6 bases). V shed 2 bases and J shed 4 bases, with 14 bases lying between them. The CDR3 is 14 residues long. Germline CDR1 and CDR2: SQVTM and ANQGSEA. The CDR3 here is CSVEFRDKSYGYTF. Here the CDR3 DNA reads TGCAGCGTTGAATTCCGGGACAAATCCTATGGCTACACCTTC.

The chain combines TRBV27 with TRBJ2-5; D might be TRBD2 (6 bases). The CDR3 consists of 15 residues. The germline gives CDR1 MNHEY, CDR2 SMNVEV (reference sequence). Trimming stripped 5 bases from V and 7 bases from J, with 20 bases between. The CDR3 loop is CASSPLVGGGATQYF. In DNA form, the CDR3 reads TGTGCCAGCAGTCCTCTCGTGGGGGGTGGCGCGACCCAGTACTTC.

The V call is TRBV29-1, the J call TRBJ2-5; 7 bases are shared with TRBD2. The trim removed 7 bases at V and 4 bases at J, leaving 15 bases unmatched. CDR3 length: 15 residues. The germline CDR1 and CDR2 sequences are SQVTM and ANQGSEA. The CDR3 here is CSGYAGTTPAETQYF. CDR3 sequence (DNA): TGCAGCGGTTACGCCGGGACTACGCCTGCAGAGACCCAGTACTTC.

This CDR3 reads CASSPTGTSGSNIQYF. DNA of the CDR3: TGCGCCAGCAGCCCGACAGGGACTAGCGGGAGTAACATTCAGTACTTC. The chain couples TRBV5-1 to TRBJ2-4; 14 bases are a match to TRBD2. The V gene's germline CDR1 is SGHRS and CDR2 YFSETQ. CDR3 length equals 16 residues. V shed 4 bases, J shed 7 bases, and the junction held 7 bases outside the gene matches. Looking up the rest from reference TRBV5-1 and TRBJ2-4 gives the full variable domain: KAGVTQTPRYLIKTRGQQVTLSCSPISGHRSVSWYQQTPGQGLQFLFEYFSETQRNKGNFPGRFSGRQFSNSRSEMNVSTLELGDSALYLCASSPTGTSGSNIQYFGAGTRLSVL.

The CDR3 nucleotides read TGTGCCAGCAGCGCTCACGGACCGGGACAGGGTAACAATGAGCAGTTCTTC. It specifies CASSAHGPGQGNNEQFF. The J gene is TRBJ2-1, the V gene TRBV9, with 9 bases fitting TRBD1. V was clipped by 3 bases and J by 5 bases; unmatched bases: 12. The CDR3 is 17 residues long. CDR1 and CDR2 from the germline V gene are SGDLS and YYNGEE. Full variable domain (remainder filled in from reference TRBV9 and TRBJ2-1): DSGVTQTPKHLITATGQRVTLRCSPRSGDLSVYWYQQSLDQGLQFLIQYYNGEERAKGNILERFSAQQFPDLHSELNLSSLELGDSALYFCASSAHGPGQGNNEQFFGPGTRLTVL.

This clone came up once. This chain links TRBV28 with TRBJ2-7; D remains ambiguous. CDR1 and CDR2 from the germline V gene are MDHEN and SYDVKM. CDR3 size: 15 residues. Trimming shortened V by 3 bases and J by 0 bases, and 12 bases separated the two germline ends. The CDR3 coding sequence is TGTGCCAGCAGTTTGCGACTGGGAAACTCCTACGAGCAGTACTTC. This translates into CASSLRLGNSYEQYF. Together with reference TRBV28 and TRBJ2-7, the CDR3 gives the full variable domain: DVKVTQSSRYLVKRTGEKVFLECVQDMDHENMFWYRQDPGLGLRLIYFSYDVKMKEKGDIPEGYSVSREKKERFSLILESASTNQTSMYLCASSLRLGNSYEQYFGPGTRLTVT.

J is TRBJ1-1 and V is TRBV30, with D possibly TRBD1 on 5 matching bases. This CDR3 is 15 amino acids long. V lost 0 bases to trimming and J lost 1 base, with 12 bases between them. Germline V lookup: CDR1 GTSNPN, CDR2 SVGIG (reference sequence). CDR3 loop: CAWSVQEGRNTEAFF. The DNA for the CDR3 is TGTGCCTGGAGTGTACAAGAGGGGAGGAACACTGAAGCTTTCTTT.